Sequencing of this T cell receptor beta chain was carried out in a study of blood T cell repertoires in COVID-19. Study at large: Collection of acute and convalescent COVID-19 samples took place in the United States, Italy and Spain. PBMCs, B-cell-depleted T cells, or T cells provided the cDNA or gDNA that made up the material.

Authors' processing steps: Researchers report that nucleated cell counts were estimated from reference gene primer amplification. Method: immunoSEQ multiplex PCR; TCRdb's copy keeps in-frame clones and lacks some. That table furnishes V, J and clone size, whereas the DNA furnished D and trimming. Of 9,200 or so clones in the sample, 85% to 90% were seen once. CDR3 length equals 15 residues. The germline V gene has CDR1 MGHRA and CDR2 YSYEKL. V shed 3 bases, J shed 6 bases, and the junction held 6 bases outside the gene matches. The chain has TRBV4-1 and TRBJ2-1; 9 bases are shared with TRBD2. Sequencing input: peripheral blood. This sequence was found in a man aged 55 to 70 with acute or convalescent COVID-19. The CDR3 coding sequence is TGCGCCAGCAGCCAGGGTAGCGGGGGTATCAATGAGCAGTTCTTC. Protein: CASSQGSGGINEQFF.